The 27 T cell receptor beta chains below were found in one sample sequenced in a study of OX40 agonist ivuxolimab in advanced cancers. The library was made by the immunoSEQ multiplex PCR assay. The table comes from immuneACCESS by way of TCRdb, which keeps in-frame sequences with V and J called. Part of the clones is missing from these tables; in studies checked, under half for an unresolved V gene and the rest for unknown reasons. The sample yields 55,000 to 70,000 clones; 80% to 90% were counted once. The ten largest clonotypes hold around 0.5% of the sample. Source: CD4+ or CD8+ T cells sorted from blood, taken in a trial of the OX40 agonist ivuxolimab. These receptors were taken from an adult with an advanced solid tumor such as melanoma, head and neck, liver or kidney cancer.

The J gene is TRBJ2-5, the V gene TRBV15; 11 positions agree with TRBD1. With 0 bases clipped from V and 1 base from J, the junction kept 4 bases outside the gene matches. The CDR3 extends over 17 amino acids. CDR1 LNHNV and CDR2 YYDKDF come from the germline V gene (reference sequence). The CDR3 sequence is CATSRDGTGGIQETQYF. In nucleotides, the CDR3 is TGTGCCACCAGCAGAGATGGGACAGGGGGTATCCAAGAGACCCAGTACTTC.

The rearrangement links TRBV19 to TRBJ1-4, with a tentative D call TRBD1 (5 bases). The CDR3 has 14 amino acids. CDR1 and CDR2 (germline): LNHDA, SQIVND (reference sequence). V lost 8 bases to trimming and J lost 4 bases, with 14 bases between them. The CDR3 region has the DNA TGTGCCAGTTCTACGGGACTTCTTAATGAAAAACTGTTTTTT. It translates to CASSTGLLNEKLFF.

The CDR3 DNA sequence: TGCGCCAGCAGCCTGCCCGGACAGGGGGCGGGCGGGGAGCTGTTTTTT. Translated: CASSLPGQGAGGELFF. The chain links TRBV5-1 to TRBJ2-2; 11 nucleotides line up with TRBD1. Trimming cost V 4 bases and J 7 bases; bases outside gene matches: 9. Germline V gene sequence: CDR1 SGHRS, CDR2 YFSETQ. The length of the CDR3 is 16 residues.

CDR3 sequence: CASSPRGDETDTQYF. The CDR3 nucleotides read TGTGCCAGCAGCCCCAGGGGTGACGAGACAGATACGCAGTATTTT. This chain uses TRBV11-2 with TRBJ2-3, with a weak D call TRBD1 (6 bases). This CDR3 region has 15 residues. Trimming removed 5 bases at V and 3 bases at J, with 15 bases between. In germline, CDR1 is SGHAT, CDR2 FQNNGV.

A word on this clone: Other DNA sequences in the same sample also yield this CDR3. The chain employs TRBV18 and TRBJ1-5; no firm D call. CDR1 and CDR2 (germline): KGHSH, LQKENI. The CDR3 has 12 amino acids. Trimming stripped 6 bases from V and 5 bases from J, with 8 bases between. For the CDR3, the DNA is TGTGCCAGCTCCCACGGGGATCAGCCCCAGCATTTT. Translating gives CASSHGDQPQHF.

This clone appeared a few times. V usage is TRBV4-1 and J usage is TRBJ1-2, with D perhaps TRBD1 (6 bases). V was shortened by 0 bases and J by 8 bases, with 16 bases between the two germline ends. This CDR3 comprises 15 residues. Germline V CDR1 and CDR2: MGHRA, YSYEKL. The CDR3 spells CASSQDKWQGLGYTF. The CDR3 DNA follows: TGCGCCAGCAGCCAAGATAAGTGGCAGGGGCTAGGCTACACCTTC.

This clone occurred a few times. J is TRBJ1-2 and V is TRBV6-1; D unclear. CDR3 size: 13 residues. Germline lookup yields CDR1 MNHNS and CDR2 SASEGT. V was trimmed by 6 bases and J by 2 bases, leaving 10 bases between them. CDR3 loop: CASRILGNYGYTF. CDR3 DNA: TGTGCCAGCAGAATTTTGGGAAACTATGGCTACACCTTC.

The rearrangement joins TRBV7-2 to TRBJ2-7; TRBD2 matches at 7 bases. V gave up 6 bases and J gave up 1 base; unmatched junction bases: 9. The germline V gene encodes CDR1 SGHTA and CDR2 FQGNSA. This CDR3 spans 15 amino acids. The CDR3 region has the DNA TGTGCCAGCAGGCCCACTAGCGCTGGTTCCTACGAGCAGTACTTC. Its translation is CASRPTSAGSYEQYF.

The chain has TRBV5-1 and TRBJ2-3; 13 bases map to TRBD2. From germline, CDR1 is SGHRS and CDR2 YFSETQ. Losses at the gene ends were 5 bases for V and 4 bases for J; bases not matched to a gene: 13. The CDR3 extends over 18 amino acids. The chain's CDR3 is CASSFITRLAGGSDTQYF. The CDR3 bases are TGCGCCAGCAGTTTCATTACCAGACTAGCGGGGGGATCAGATACGCAGTATTTT.

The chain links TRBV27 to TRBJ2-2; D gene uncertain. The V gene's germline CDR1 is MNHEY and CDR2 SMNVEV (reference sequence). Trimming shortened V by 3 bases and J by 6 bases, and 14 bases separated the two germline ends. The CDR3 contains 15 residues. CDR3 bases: TGTGCCAGCAGTTTCATGGGCACAAGGGCCGGGGAGCTGTTTTTT. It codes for CASSFMGTRAGELFF.

The CDR3 DNA follows: TGTGCCAGCAGTTACGCGGGGTTTGAAGCTTTCTTT. Encoded protein: CASSYAGFEAFF. The gene calls are TRBV6-6 and TRBJ1-1; no definite D call. Germline V gene sequence: CDR1 MNHNY, CDR2 SVGAGI (reference sequence). The CDR3 is 12 residues long. Trimming removed 2 bases from V and 7 bases from J, with 8 bases in between.

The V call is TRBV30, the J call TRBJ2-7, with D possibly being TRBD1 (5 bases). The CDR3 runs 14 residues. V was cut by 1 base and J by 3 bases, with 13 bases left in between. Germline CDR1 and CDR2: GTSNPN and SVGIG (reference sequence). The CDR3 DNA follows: TGTGCCTGGAGTGGAGACAGTTGGGGCTACGAGCAGTACTTC. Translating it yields CAWSGDSWGYEQYF.

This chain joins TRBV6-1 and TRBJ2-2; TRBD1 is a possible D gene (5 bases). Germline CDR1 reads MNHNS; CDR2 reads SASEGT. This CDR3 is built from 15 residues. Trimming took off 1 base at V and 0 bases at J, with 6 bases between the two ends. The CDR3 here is CASSEGTPNTGELFF. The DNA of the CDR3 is TGTGCCAGCAGTGAAGGGACACCGAACACCGGGGAGCTGTTTTTT.

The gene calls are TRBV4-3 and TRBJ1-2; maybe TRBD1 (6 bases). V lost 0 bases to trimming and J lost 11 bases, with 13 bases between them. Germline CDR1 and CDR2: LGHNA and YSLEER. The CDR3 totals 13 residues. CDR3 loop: CASSQDPRGGYTF. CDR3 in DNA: TGCGCCAGCAGCCAAGATCCCAGGGGCGGGTACACCTTC.

The CDR3 is CASRPGGTGGYNEQFF. CDR3 in DNA: TGTGCCAGCAGGCCCGGCGGGACAGGGGGCTACAATGAGCAGTTCTTC. The rearrangement joins TRBV28 to TRBJ2-1; 11 positions match TRBD1. Germline V gene sequence: CDR1 MDHEN, CDR2 SYDVKM. CDR3 length: 16 amino acids. Unmatched junction bases numbered 7, after V lost 6 bases and J lost 3 bases.

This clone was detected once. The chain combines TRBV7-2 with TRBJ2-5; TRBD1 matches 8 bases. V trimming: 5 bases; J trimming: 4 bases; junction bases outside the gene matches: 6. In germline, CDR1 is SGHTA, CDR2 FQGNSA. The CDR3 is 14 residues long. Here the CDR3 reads CASSPRTGLETQYF. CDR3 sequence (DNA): TGTGCCAGCAGCCCCCGGACAGGGCTAGAGACCCAGTACTTC.

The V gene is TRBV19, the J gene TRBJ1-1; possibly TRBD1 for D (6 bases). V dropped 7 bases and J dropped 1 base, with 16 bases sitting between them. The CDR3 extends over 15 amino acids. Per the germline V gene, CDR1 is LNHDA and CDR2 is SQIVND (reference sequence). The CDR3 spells CASTRGGPRNTEAFF. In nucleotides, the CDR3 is TGTGCCAGTACTCGGGGGGGGCCGAGGAACACTGAAGCTTTCTTT.

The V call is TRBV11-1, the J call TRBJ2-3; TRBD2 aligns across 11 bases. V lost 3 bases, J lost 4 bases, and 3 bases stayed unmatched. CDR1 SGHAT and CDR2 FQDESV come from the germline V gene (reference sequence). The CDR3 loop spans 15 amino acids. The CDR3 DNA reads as TGTGCCAGCAGCTTCCAGACTAGCGGGGCAGATACGCAGTATTTT. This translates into CASSFQTSGADTQYF.

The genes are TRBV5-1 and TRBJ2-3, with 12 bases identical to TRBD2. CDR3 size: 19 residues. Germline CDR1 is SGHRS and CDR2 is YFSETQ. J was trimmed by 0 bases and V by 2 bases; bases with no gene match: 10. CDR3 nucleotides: TGCGCCAGCAGCTTTCTTCTAGCGGGGGGGTTCGCTAGCACAGATACGCAGTATTTT. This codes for CASSFLLAGGFASTDTQYF.

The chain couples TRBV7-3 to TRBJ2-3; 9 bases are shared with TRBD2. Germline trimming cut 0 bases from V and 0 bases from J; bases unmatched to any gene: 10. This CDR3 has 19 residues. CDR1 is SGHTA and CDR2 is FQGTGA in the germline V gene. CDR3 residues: CASSLTVMAGGPSTDTQYF. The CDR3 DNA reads TGTGCCAGCAGCTTAACCGTAATGGCGGGGGGGCCGAGCACAGATACGCAGTATTTT.

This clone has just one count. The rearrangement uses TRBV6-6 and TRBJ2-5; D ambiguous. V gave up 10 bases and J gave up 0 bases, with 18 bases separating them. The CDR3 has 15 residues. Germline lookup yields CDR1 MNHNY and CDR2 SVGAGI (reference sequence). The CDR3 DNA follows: TGTGCCACCCAGTCCCCCAGATCGTACCAAGAGACCCAGTACTTC. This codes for CATQSPRSYQETQYF.

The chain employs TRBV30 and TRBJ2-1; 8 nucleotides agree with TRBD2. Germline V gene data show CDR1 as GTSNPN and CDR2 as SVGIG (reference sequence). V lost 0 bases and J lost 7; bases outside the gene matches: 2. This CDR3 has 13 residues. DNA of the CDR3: TGTGCCTGGAGTGTACTAGCGGATAATGAGCAGTTCTTC. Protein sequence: CAWSVLADNEQFF.

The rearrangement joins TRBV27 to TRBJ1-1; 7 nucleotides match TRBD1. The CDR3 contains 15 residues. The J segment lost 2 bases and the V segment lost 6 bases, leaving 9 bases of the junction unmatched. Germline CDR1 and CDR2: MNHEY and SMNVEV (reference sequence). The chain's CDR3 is CASSLRTGLNTEAFF. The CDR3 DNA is TGTGCCAGCAGCCTCCGGACAGGTCTTAACACTGAAGCTTTCTTT.

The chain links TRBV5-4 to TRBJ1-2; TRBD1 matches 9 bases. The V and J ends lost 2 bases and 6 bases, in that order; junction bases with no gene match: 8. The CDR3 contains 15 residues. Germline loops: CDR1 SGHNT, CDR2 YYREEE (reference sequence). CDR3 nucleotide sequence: TGTGCCAGCAGCTTAGGTTCGAGGACAGGGGATGGCTACACCTTC. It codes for CASSLGSRTGDGYTF.

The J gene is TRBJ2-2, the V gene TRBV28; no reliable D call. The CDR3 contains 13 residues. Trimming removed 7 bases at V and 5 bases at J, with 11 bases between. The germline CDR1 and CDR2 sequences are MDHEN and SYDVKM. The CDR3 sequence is CASTDSRTGELFF. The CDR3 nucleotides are TGTGCCAGCACCGACTCGCGTACCGGGGAGCTGTTTTTT.

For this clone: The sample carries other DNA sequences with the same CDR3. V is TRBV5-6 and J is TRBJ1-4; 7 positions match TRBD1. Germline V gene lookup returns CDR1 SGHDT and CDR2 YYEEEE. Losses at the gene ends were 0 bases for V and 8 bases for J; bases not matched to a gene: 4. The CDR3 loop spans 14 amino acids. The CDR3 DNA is TGTGCCAGCAGCTTGGGCAGGGGGGGAGAAAAACTGTTTTTT. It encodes CASSLGRGGEKLFF.

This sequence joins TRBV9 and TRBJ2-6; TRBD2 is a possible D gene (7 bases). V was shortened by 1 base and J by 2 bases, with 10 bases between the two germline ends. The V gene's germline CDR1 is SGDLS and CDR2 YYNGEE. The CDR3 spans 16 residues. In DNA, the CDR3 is TGTGCCAGCAGCGTAAGGGGGGGCCCTGGGGCCAACGTCCTGACTTTC. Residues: CASSVRGGPGANVLTF.